This T cell receptor beta chain was sequenced for a study of blood T cell repertoires in COVID-19. As for the study in general: Samples came from the United States, Italy and Spain, spanning acute and convalescent COVID-19. PBMCs, B-cell-depleted T cells, or T cells provided the cDNA or gDNA that made up the material.

Germline V gene sequence: CDR1 MNHEY, CDR2 SVGEGT. The CDR3 is 18 amino acids. Trimming at V came to 2 bases and at J to 5 bases, leaving 13 bases not matched to a gene. Per the authors' pipeline: Amplifying reference gene primers gave estimates of nucleated cell counts. Sequencing used immunoSEQ multiplex PCR; TCRdb keeps in-frame clones, though not all of them. V, J and clone size are taken as reported in that table, and D and trimming were inferred from the DNA itself. The sample includes fewer than 200,000 clones, about nine tenths of them seen just once. The chain recombines TRBV6-2 or TRBV6-3 with TRBJ2-3; 10 bases align to TRBD2. The source material was peripheral blood. The TCR comes from a woman in her 50s with acute or convalescent COVID-19. The CDR3 is CASSYPLVTSGMEDTQYF. DNA of the CDR3: TGTGCCAGCAGTTACCCATTGGTCACTAGCGGGATGGAAGATACGCAGTATTTT.